This T cell receptor (beta chain) is drawn from a study of T cell changes during pregnancy in multiple sclerosis. The data were produced by immunoSEQ multiplex PCR, yet TCRdb's version contains in-frame clones alone and is incomplete. The table lists 90,000 to 120,000 clones, 80% to 95% of them singletons, with just under 0.8% in the top ten. V shed 4 bases and J 1 base; nucleotides not matched to a gene: 3. The germline CDR1 and CDR2 sequences are SGHKS and YYEKEE (reference sequence). The CDR3 loop spans 15 amino acids. Sample: peripheral blood, taken in the third trimester of pregnancy. The clonotype was recovered from a female donor in good health, enrolled as a control in a pregnancy study. The chain employs TRBV5-5 and TRBJ2-3, with 10 bases identical to TRBD2. The DNA of the CDR3 is TGTGCCAGCAGCCAGCTAGCGGGGGGCACAGATACGCAGTATTTT. Its translation is CASSQLAGGTDTQYF.